The text below deals with one T cell receptor (beta chain). Its antigen is not identified. It was into CD45RA+ naive and CD45RA-negative memory subsets that the CD4+ cells were split. In germline, CDR1 is SGHVS, CDR2 FQNEAQ. The V end was cut by 4 bases, the J end by 6 bases, with 18 bases between. The CDR3 covers 15 residues. The record originates from a study of shared clonotypes between healthy human individuals. Study conclusions and caveats: A reduction in generation probabilities was seen for non-shared clonotypes relative to those shared by all four donors.

As processed by the authors: Filtering differed, since immunoSEQ gave only junction sequences and no quality scores. Libraries were prepared by immunoSEQ multiplex PCR; TCRdb keeps only in-frame clonotypes and omits some of them. V and J calls and clone size are copied from that table; D and trimming were computed from the DNA. Among some 2,500,000 clones listed, about nine tenths were seen once. The V and J genes are TRBV7-8 and TRBJ1-2, with D possibly being TRBD1 (5 bases). This TCR came from a man aged 18 to 30 in good health. Some clones in this sample may be carry-over from other donors' samples. The specimen was naive CD4+ T cells from PBMCs. As for subset: CD45RA+ positively selected. The CDR3 DNA sequence: TGTGCCAGCAGCTCAACTACCGGGACCACGGATGGCTACACCTTC. Translating it yields CASSSTTGTTDGYTF.